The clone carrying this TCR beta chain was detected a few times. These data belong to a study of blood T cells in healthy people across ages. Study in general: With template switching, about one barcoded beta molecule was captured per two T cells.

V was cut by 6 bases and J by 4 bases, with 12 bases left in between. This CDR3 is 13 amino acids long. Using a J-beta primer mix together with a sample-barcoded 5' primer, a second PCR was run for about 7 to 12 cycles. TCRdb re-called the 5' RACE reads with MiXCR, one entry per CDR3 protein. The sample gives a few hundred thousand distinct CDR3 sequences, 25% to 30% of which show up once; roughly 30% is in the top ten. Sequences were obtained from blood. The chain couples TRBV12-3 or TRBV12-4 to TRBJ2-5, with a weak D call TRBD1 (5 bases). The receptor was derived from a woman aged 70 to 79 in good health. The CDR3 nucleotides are TGTGCCAGCAGCCCCGGACATGGAGAGACCCAGTACTTC. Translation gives CASSPGHGETQYF.